Each of the 10 T cell receptor beta chains below was sequenced from the same sample in a study of shared clonotypes between healthy human individuals. The protocol was immunoSEQ multiplex PCR, while the TCRdb copy is restricted to in-frame clones and leaves out a portion. The data contain approximately 640,000 clones, 90% of them singletons. Sequencing was done on a sample of memory CD8+ T cells from PBMCs. This sample's subset: CD45RO+ cells pooled with CCR7-negative TemRA cells. The receptors were sampled from a young man in good health. Some clones in this sample may be carry-over from other donors' samples.

This chain connects TRBV6-6 to TRBJ2-2; D is perhaps TRBD2 (5 bases). The germline gives CDR1 MNHNY, CDR2 SVGAGI (reference sequence). There are 14 residues in the CDR3. Trimming shortened V by 2 bases and J by 6 bases, and 10 bases separated the two germline ends. CDR3 sequence: CASSYGLSSGELFF. CDR3 in DNA: TGTGCCAGCAGTTACGGACTCTCCTCCGGGGAGCTGTTTTTT.

The chain joins TRBV7-9 to TRBJ2-7; D unresolved. Germline CDR1 SEHNR, CDR2 FQNEAQ (reference sequence). V dropped 3 bases and J dropped 2 bases, with 11 bases sitting between them. This CDR3 contains 14 residues. The CDR3 reads CASSLTSIPYEQYF. CDR3 DNA: TGTGCCAGCAGCTTGACATCAATCCCCTACGAGCAGTACTTC.

This clone has just a few counts. The chain is built from TRBV11-2 and TRBJ1-2; TRBD1 aligns across 7 bases. V shed 5 bases and J 0 bases; nucleotides not matched to a gene: 9. CDR1 and CDR2 from the germline V gene are SGHAT and FQNNGV. This CDR3 spans 16 amino acids. The CDR3, as DNA: TGTGCCAGCAGCACCCCGCGACAGGGCTCTAACTATGGCTACACCTTC. This translates into CASSTPRQGSNYGYTF.

J is TRBJ1-5 and V is TRBV19; 8 bases match TRBD1. Germline lookup yields CDR1 LNHDA and CDR2 SQIVND (reference sequence). CDR3 length: 19 amino acids. V gave up 6 bases and J gave up 0 bases; unmatched junction bases: 16. The CDR3 reads CASSDRRGQESYSNQPQHF. DNA of the CDR3: TGTGCCAGTAGCGACCGGCGGGGACAGGAGTCTTATAGCAATCAGCCCCAGCATTTT.

J is TRBJ1-1 and V is TRBV4-2, with 12 bases matching TRBD1. Germline V gene data show CDR1 as LGHNA and CDR2 as YNFKEQ. The CDR3 consists of 18 residues. The V segment lost 3 bases and the J segment 3 bases; nucleotides outside the gene matches: 11. The DNA of the CDR3 is TGTGCCAGCAGCCAGTTGGGACAGGGGGCCCTTTCGGACACTGAAGCTTTCTTT. Translating it yields CASSQLGQGALSDTEAFF.

V and J are TRBV7-3 and TRBJ2-7, with 8 bases that match TRBD2. The CDR3 is 15 amino acids. J gave up 2 bases and V 3 bases, and 6 bases lay outside the gene matches. Germline assignment: CDR1 SGHTA and CDR2 FQGTGA. The CDR3 region has the DNA TGTGCCAGCAGCTTGTTATCGGGAGGGCCCTACGAGCAGTACTTC. This codes for CASSLLSGGPYEQYF.

There are many counts of this clone. V usage is TRBV7-8 and J usage is TRBJ2-1; 8 bases map to TRBD2. Germline CDR1 reads SGHVS; CDR2 reads FQNEAQ. The CDR3 is 15 residues long. Trimming at V came to 2 bases and at J to 2 bases, leaving 2 bases not matched to a gene. Here the CDR3 reads CASSLLAGPYNEQFF. The CDR3 DNA follows: TGTGCCAGCAGCTTACTAGCGGGTCCCTACAATGAGCAGTTCTTC.

The chain uses TRBV6-5 and TRBJ2-7, with D possibly being TRBD1 (6 bases). The CDR3 spans 13 residues. Per germline, CDR1 MNHEY and CDR2 SVGAGI. Trimming left V 2 bases short and J 6 bases short, with 11 bases between. For the CDR3, the DNA is TGTGCCAGCAGTTACATCCAGGGGTCCGAGCAGTACTTC. Translation: CASSYIQGSEQYF.

This chain joins TRBV5-1 and TRBJ2-7, with 15 positions matching TRBD2. This CDR3 contains 19 residues. V shed 2 bases and J 4 bases; nucleotides not matched to a gene: 13. The germline V gene encodes CDR1 SGHRS and CDR2 YFSETQ. CDR3 region: CASSFTPGLAGGALYEQYF. CDR3 DNA sequence: TGCGCCAGCAGCTTTACGCCGGGACTAGCGGGAGGCGCCCTATACGAGCAGTACTTC.

The J gene is TRBJ1-1, the V gene TRBV5-1; maybe TRBD1 (5 bases). The CDR3 totals 14 residues. Germline assignment: CDR1 SGHRS and CDR2 YFSETQ. V lost 4 bases and J lost 6, with 16 bases in between. CDR3 region: CASSPPGGPPEAFF. The CDR3 nucleotides are TGCGCCAGCAGCCCCCCTGGGGGACCCCCTGAAGCTTTCTTT.